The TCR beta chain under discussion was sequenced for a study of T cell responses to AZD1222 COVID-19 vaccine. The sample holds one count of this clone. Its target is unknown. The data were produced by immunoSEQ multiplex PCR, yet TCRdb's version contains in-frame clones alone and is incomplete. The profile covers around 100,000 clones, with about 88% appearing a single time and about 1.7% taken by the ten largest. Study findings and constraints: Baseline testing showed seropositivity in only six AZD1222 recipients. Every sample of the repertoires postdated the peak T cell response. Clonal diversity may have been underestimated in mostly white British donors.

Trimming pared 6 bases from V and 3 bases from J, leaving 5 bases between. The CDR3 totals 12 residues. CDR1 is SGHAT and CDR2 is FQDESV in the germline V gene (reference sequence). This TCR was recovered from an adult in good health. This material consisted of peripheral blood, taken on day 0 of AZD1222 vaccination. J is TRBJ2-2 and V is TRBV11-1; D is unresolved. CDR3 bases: TGTGCCAGCAGACTCCACACCGGGGAGCTGTTTTTT. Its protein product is CASRLHTGELFF.